Shown below are 30 T cell receptor beta chains from a single sample sequenced in a study of identical twins. TCRdb analysed the 5' RACE reads with MiXCR anew, one entry per CDR3 protein. The top ten clones hold about 5.2% of a sample with around 230,000 distinct CDR3 sequences, roughly 9.4% of them seen once. Sequenced sample: memory (CD45RO+) T cells sorted from blood. The receptors here all came from a woman under 30 in good health.

This clonotype showed up many times. V is TRBV20-1 and J is TRBJ1-4; TRBD1 might be the D (5 bases). V shed 5 bases and J shed 7 bases, with 20 bases lying between them. The germline V gene encodes CDR1 DFQATT and CDR2 SNEGSKA (reference sequence). The CDR3 is 15 amino acids. The DNA for the CDR3 is TGCAGTGCTCCCGACCCCAGAGGGGTTGGTGAAAAACTGTTTTTT. It specifies CSAPDPRGVGEKLFF.

The chain is built from TRBV7-3 and TRBJ2-3; D is ambiguous. The germline V gene encodes CDR1 SGHTA and CDR2 FQGTGA. The CDR3 has 16 amino acids. V lost 2 bases, J lost 2 bases, and 14 bases lay in between. The CDR3 sequence: CASSLGPSPPTDTQYF. CDR3 nucleotides: TGTGCCAGCAGCTTAGGGCCGTCCCCACCCACAGATACGCAGTATTTT.

The rearrangement joins TRBV30 to TRBJ2-1; 10 nucleotides agree with TRBD2. J was trimmed by 6 bases and V by 2 bases; bases with no gene match: 7. Germline lookup yields CDR1 GTSNPN and CDR2 SVGIG (reference sequence). This CDR3 region has 15 residues. DNA of the CDR3: TGTGCCTGGAGTTTAGCGGGAGGCTTCCTCAATGAGCAGTTCTTC. It codes for CAWSLAGGFLNEQFF.

This clonotype was observed a handful of times. This chain links TRBV13 with TRBJ2-1; D may be TRBD1 (6 bases). V lost 5 bases, J lost 13 bases, and 12 bases lay in between. The CDR3 has 11 amino acids. The germline V gene encodes CDR1 PRHDT and CDR2 FYEKMQ (reference sequence). The CDR3 DNA reads TGTGCCAGCAGCATCGACAGGTCTCAGTTCTTC. Residues: CASSIDRSQFF.

This clonotype has a count of ten or more. The chain employs TRBV5-1 and TRBJ1-3; weak D call: TRBD1 (5 bases). Looked up from germline, CDR1 is SGHRS and CDR2 is YFSETQ. The CDR3 has 15 amino acids. V shed 0 bases and J shed 0 bases, with 7 bases lying between them. This CDR3 is CASSLEGNSGNTIYF. The CDR3 nucleotides are TGCGCCAGCAGCTTGGAGGGGAACTCTGGAAACACCATATATTTT.

This clonotype has just one count. A much larger clone lies a single base off, so this may be a read error. The rearrangement joins TRBV9 to TRBJ2-3; TRBD1 might be the D (5 bases). The CDR3 is 15 residues long. Germline values: CDR1 SGDLS, CDR2 YYNGEE. With 2 bases removed from V and 6 bases from J, the gap between germline ends came to 16 bases. CDR3: CASSVILTGTDTQYF. CDR3 DNA: TGTGCCAGCAGCGTCATACTTACAGGAACGGATACGCAGTATTTT.

This clonotype has more than one count but fewer than ten. CDR3 nucleotides: TGTGCCAGCAGCTCTACACTAGCGGCCCAAGAGACCCAGTACTTC. It specifies CASSSTLAAQETQYF. The chain uses TRBV3-1 and TRBJ2-5; 8 bases line up with TRBD2. The CDR3 covers 15 residues. The germline V gene has CDR1 LGHDT and CDR2 YNNKEL (reference sequence). V lost 5 bases, J lost 1 base, and 6 bases stayed unmatched.

This chain connects TRBV21-1 to TRBJ2-7; the table's TRBD1 call for D was not verified on the DNA. TRBV21-1 is labeled a pseudogene. CDR3 size: 15 residues. CDR3 amino acids: CASSDGTGGDYEQYF. As DNA, the CDR3 is TGTGCCAGCAGCGATGGGACAGGGGGCGACTACGAGCAGTACTTC.

This clonotype was recorded many times. The rearrangement joins TRBV20-1 to TRBJ2-7; D perhaps matches TRBD1 (6 bases). The germline V gene encodes CDR1 DFQATT and CDR2 SNEGSKA (reference sequence). The CDR3 sequence is 12 residues long. With 6 bases removed from V and 5 bases from J, the gap between germline ends came to 14 bases. The CDR3 region has the DNA TGCAGTGCAATGCTACAGGGTAACGAGCAGTACTTC. The encoded protein is CSAMLQGNEQYF.

This clonotype occurred many times. J is TRBJ2-7 and V is TRBV5-4, with 7 bases aligning to TRBD1. Germline V lookup: CDR1 SGHNT, CDR2 YYREEE (reference sequence). The V gene end was trimmed by 2 bases and the J gene end by 2 bases; junction bases not matched to a gene: 1. The length of the CDR3 is 13 residues. CDR3 in amino acids: CASSFGQAYEQYF. CDR3 DNA: TGTGCCAGCAGCTTTGGACAGGCCTACGAGCAGTACTTC.

The chain recombines TRBV9 with TRBJ1-6; TRBD1 is a possible D gene (6 bases). Germline CDR1 is SGDLS and CDR2 is YYNGEE. Trimming left V 0 bases short and J 7 bases short, with 8 bases between. The CDR3 has 14 residues. DNA of the CDR3: TGTGCCAGCAGCGTAGGGGGGCAAAATTCACCCCTCCACTTT. It translates to CASSVGGQNSPLHF.

The J gene is TRBJ2-7, the V gene TRBV7-9; 9 bases align to TRBD1. CDR3 length: 15 residues. V lost 3 bases and J lost 0; bases outside the gene matches: 3. The germline CDR1 and CDR2 sequences are SEHNR and FQNEAQ (reference sequence). Written as DNA, the CDR3 is TGTGCCAGCAGCTTTGGGGACAGGGACTCCTACGAGCAGTACTTC. Protein: CASSFGDRDSYEQYF. The whole variable domain, remainder taken from reference TRBV7-9 and TRBJ2-7, is DTGVSQNPRHKITKRGQNVTFRCDPISEHNRLYWYRQTLGQGPEFLTYFQNEAQLEKSRLLSDRFSAERPKGSFSTLEIQRTEQGDSAMYLCASSFGDRDSYEQYFGPGTRLTVT.

This rearrangement joins TRBV3-1 to TRBJ2-5; 8 nucleotides align to TRBD2. CDR3 length: 14 amino acids. The germline V gene has CDR1 LGHDT and CDR2 YNNKEL (reference sequence). With V trimmed by 3 bases and J by 5 bases, 5 bases remained unmatched. CDR3 sequence (DNA): TGTGCCAGCAGCCAGGAAGCGGGGGAGGAGACCCAGTACTTC. It codes for CASSQEAGEETQYF.

This clonotype came up many times. The J gene is TRBJ2-7, the V gene TRBV12-3 or TRBV12-4; D possibly corresponds to TRBD1 (5 bases). The CDR3 consists of 13 residues. With 5 bases removed from V and 3 bases from J, the gap between germline ends came to 11 bases. This chain's CDR3 is CASSAGFSYEQYF. As DNA, the CDR3 is TGTGCCAGCAGTGCAGGGTTTAGCTACGAGCAGTACTTC.

This clonotype occurred many times. V and J are TRBV3-1 and TRBJ2-1; D gene unclear. The germline V and J ends were trimmed by 0 bases and 0 bases, with 6 bases remaining between them. The CDR3 length is 15 residues. CDR1 is LGHDT, CDR2 YNNKEL, per germline (reference sequence). The CDR3 loop is CASSQDLTSYNEQFF. Written as DNA, the CDR3 is TGTGCCAGCAGCCAAGATTTAACCTCCTACAATGAGCAGTTCTTC.

This clonotype was counted only a few times. The chain carries TRBV12-3 or TRBV12-4 and TRBJ2-3; 10 nucleotides line up with TRBD1. With 6 bases clipped from V and 6 bases from J, the junction kept 6 bases outside the gene matches. The CDR3 has 14 amino acids. The CDR3 sequence is CASSRQGAGDTQYF. CDR3 coding DNA: TGTGCCAGCAGCCGACAGGGGGCGGGGGATACGCAGTATTTT.

This clonotype was recorded a few times. The CDR3 sequence: CASRMDGNTEAFF. The CDR3 DNA reads TGTGCCAGCAGAATGGACGGGAACACTGAAGCTTTCTTT. The gene calls are TRBV6-2 or TRBV6-3 and TRBJ1-1; D is ambiguous. CDR1 MNHEY and CDR2 SVGEGT come from the germline V gene. The CDR3 spans 13 residues. V was clipped by 6 bases and J by 1 base, with 9 bases between them.

The V gene is TRBV5-1, the J gene TRBJ2-2, with 7 bases lining up with TRBD1. This CDR3 is 17 amino acids long. In germline, CDR1 is SGHRS, CDR2 YFSETQ. V shed 0 bases and J 0 bases; nucleotides not matched to a gene: 5. CDR3 sequence: CASSLGDRFANTGELFF. The CDR3 region has the DNA TGCGCCAGCAGCTTGGGGGACAGATTCGCGAACACCGGGGAGCTGTTTTTT.

This clonotype was found a few times. The CDR3 DNA sequence: TGTGCCATCGGGGCCTGGGACGTCGGTGATGGCTACACCTTC. Its translation is CAIGAWDVGDGYTF. The chain joins TRBV10-3 to TRBJ1-2, with D possibly being TRBD1 (5 bases). This CDR3 is 14 amino acids long. V dropped 8 bases and J dropped 6 bases, with 19 bases sitting between them. Germline loops: CDR1 ENHRY, CDR2 SYGVKD.

This chain joins TRBV20-1 and TRBJ2-3; possible D gene TRBD2, 5 bases. Germline values: CDR1 DFQATT, CDR2 SNEGSKA (reference sequence). The CDR3 extends over 13 amino acids. This CDR3 is CSPADPSTDTQYF. The CDR3 region has the DNA TGCAGCCCAGCGGATCCTAGCACAGATACGCAGTATTTT.

This clonotype was seen just once. The CDR3 DNA reads as TGCAGTGCTAGAGCTACGAGAAGGGGCCCGAACACCGGGGAGCTGTTTTTT. This sequence encodes CSARATRRGPNTGELFF. The rearrangement links TRBV20-1 to TRBJ2-2; D might be TRBD1 (5 bases). The CDR3 loop spans 17 amino acids. The germline gives CDR1 DFQATT, CDR2 SNEGSKA (reference sequence). V lost 1 base and J 0 bases, leaving 15 bases between the germline ends.

The chain recombines TRBV20-1 with TRBJ1-5, with D unresolved. The germline gives CDR1 DFQATT, CDR2 SNEGSKA (reference sequence). There are 12 residues in the CDR3. With 6 bases removed from V and 7 bases from J, the gap between germline ends came to 13 bases. CDR3 in amino acids: CSAPGLNQPQHF. DNA of the CDR3: TGCAGTGCCCCCGGGTTGAACCAGCCCCAGCATTTT.

This clonotype was detected many times. The CDR3 region has the DNA TGTGCCAGCACCCTGACTAGCGGAATCACCGGGGAGCTGTTTTTT. Translating it yields CASTLTSGITGELFF. The chain recombines TRBV2 with TRBJ2-2, with TRBD2 identical over 9 bases. The CDR3 extends over 15 amino acids. CDR1 and CDR2 (germline): SNHLY, FYNNEI. V shed 7 bases and J 4 bases; nucleotides not matched to a gene: 7.

This clonotype was found a few times. The gene calls are TRBV5-1 and TRBJ2-3, with D possibly TRBD2 on 6 matching bases. V was trimmed by 4 bases and J by 4 bases, leaving 16 bases between them. The CDR3 runs to 15 residues. The germline V gene encodes CDR1 SGHRS and CDR2 YFSETQ. The CDR3 coding sequence is TGCGCCAGCAGCGTCGCCGGGGGAGAGGCAGATACGCAGTATTTT. Its protein product is CASSVAGGEADTQYF.

The rearrangement links TRBV29-1 to TRBJ2-1; TRBD1 might be the D (5 bases). The germline CDR1 and CDR2 sequences are SQVTM and ANQGSEA. CDR3 size: 10 residues. The V end was cut by 7 bases, the J end by 9 bases, with 10 bases between. The CDR3 bases are TGCAGCGGCGAAAGGGGTGAGCAGTTCTTC. It codes for CSGERGEQFF.

The chain couples TRBV7-6 to TRBJ1-6; 8 nucleotides align to TRBD1. V trimming: 1 base; J trimming: 3 bases; junction bases outside the gene matches: 8. Germline assignment: CDR1 SGHVS and CDR2 FNYEAQ. The CDR3 spans 18 residues. Written as DNA, the CDR3 is TGTGCCAGCAGCTTAGTCGGGGCAGGGGGCAACTATAATTCACCCCTCCACTTT. This encodes CASSLVGAGGNYNSPLHF.

V is TRBV15 and J is TRBJ1-5; TRBD1 agrees at 9 bases. The trim removed 0 bases at V and 9 bases at J, leaving 9 bases unmatched. CDR3 length equals 16 residues. Germline CDR1 is LNHNV and CDR2 is YYDKDF (reference sequence). Here the CDR3 DNA reads TGTGCCACCAGCAGAGATGTGGGACAGGGTCATCGGCCCCAGCATTTT. This codes for CATSRDVGQGHRPQHF.

This clonotype was observed many times. The rearrangement uses TRBV5-1 and TRBJ2-5, with 10 nucleotides matching TRBD2. The J segment lost 5 bases and the V segment lost 3 bases, leaving 10 bases of the junction unmatched. Germline V lookup: CDR1 SGHRS, CDR2 YFSETQ. The CDR3 has 16 amino acids. The chain's CDR3 is CASSSVLAGEEETQYF. The CDR3 nucleotides read TGCGCCAGCAGCTCAGTTCTAGCGGGGGAAGAGGAGACCCAGTACTTC.

This clonotype was seen ten or more times. V gene TRBV4-2 combines with J gene TRBJ2-7, with a possible D match to TRBD1 (5 bases). Deletions cut 0 bases from V and 0 bases from J, with 9 bases between. Looked up from germline, CDR1 is LGHNA and CDR2 is YNFKEQ. CDR3 length: 15 amino acids. This CDR3 reads CASSQDQGSSYEQYF. CDR3 DNA: TGTGCCAGCAGCCAAGATCAGGGAAGCTCCTACGAGCAGTACTTC.

The V and J genes are TRBV20-1 and TRBJ2-3; a weak D match, TRBD2 (7 bases). The length of the CDR3 is 13 residues. From germline, CDR1 is DFQATT and CDR2 SNEGSKA (reference sequence). Trimming left V 6 bases short and J 15 bases short, with 25 bases between. CDR3: CSAPGGGRGSDYF. The CDR3 nucleotides read TGCAGTGCGCCTGGAGGGGGGCGCGGGAGCGATTATTTT.